This is a list of T cell receptor beta chains from one sample in a study of metastatic and nonmetastatic thyroid tumors. TCRdb re-analyzed the PCR reads through MiXCR. Seen here are tens of thousands of clones, less than 20% observed once, and the top ten hold approximately 9.9%. Sequences were obtained from tumor tissue. Receptors originate from a female donor with papillary thyroid cancer or a benign thyroid nodule (not recorded which). Some clones in this sample may be carry-over from other donors' samples. Both conserved end residues are part of each CDR3. The order of the fields is clone size, J gene, V gene, D gene, CDR3 protein, CDR3 DNA. A D gene is named only where the DNA matches it firmly. Where a row states a size, it is once, few, many or the class of an expanded clone; other rows omit it.

>many|TRBJ2-5|TRBV20-1|TRBD1
CSARRQGEKTQYF
TGCAGTGCTCGTAGGCAGGGGGAAAAGACCCAGTACTTC
>.|TRBJ2-3|TRBV12-3/TRBV12-4|.
CASSIEGERSDTQYF
TGTGCCAGCAGTATAGAGGGAGAGCGGTCGGATACGCAGTATTTT
>.|TRBJ2-5|TRBV11-3|.
CASTTQKTNSQETQYF
TGTGCCAGCACTACCCAGAAGACTAATTCTCAAGAGACCCAGTACTTC
>many|TRBJ1-4|TRBV25-1|TRBD1
CATRGTASNEKLFF
TGTGCCACCAGGGGGACAGCGAGTAATGAAAAACTGTTTTTT
>many|TRBJ2-5|TRBV11-2|.
CASSLDQETQYF
TGTGCCAGCAGCTTAGACCAAGAGACCCAGTACTTC
>many|TRBJ2-6|TRBV24-1|.
CATSDLRSGANVLTF
TGTGCCACCAGTGATTTGCGCTCTGGGGCCAACGTCCTGACTTTC
>many|TRBJ2-7|TRBV20-1|.
CSARDLGGGTYEQYF
TGCAGTGCTAGAGATCTGGGGGGGGGCACCTACGAGCAGTACTTC
>many|TRBJ2-2|TRBV3-1|.
CASSPWGRGPNTGELFF
TGTGCCAGCAGCCCCTGGGGTAGGGGTCCGAACACCGGGGAGCTGTTTTTT
>.|TRBJ1-2|TRBV6-1|.
CASAVERTFNYGYTF
TGTGCCAGCGCCGTTGAGCGGACATTTAACTATGGCTACACCTTC
>many|TRBJ2-7|TRBV2|.
CASSPRAYEQYF
TGTGCCAGCAGCCCAAGAGCTTACGAGCAGTACTTC
>.|TRBJ2-1|TRBV7-2|.
CASSSGIGTQQFF
TGTGCCAGCAGCTCGGGTATCGGGACACAGCAGTTCTTC
>many|TRBJ2-1|TRBV11-3|.
CASSLVAATGNEQFF
TGTGCCAGCAGCTTAGTGGCAGCGACAGGCAATGAGCAGTTCTTC
>many|TRBJ1-5|TRBV5-5|.
CASSLLSNQPQHF
TGTGCCAGCAGCTTGTTGAGCAATCAGCCCCAGCATTTT
>many|TRBJ2-1|TRBV18|.
CASSARLFYSYNEQFF
TGTGCCAGCTCAGCCAGACTTTTCTACTCCTACAATGAGCAGTTCTTC
>many|TRBJ2-3|TRBV5-1|TRBD2
CASSLVRGEVGTDTQYF
TGCGCCAGCAGCTTGGTTCGGGGGGAGGTCGGCACAGATACGCAGTATTTT
>few|TRBJ1-5|TRBV28|.
CASIPTWGDVQPQHF
TGTGCCAGCATACCTACCTGGGGGGATGTTCAGCCCCAGCATTTT
>many|TRBJ1-6|TRBV10-3|.
CAISDHGLANSPLHF
TGTGCCATCAGTGACCATGGACTGGCTAATTCACCCCTCCACTTT
>many|TRBJ1-5|TRBV4-2|.
CASRAGAGDNQPQHF
TGTGCCAGCAGAGCAGGCGCAGGCGACAATCAGCCCCAGCATTTT
>many|TRBJ1-4|TRBV3-1|.
CASSQVGEKLFF
TGTGCCAGCAGCCAAGTAGGCGAAAAACTGTTTTTT
>few|TRBJ2-7|TRBV12-5|TRBD2
CAIGLGRDEQYF
TGTGCTATTGGTTTGGGGAGGGACGAGCAGTACTTC
>many|TRBJ2-6|TRBV11-2|.
CASSLDVQLGLSGANVLTF
TGTGCCAGCAGCTTAGATGTCCAGCTAGGCCTCTCTGGGGCCAACGTCCTGACTTTC
>many|TRBJ2-7|TRBV12-3/TRBV12-4|.
CASSFAPGRRSYEQYF
TGTGCCAGCAGTTTTGCCCCGGGTCGCCGCTCCTACGAGCAGTACTTC
>many|TRBJ2-1|TRBV19|.
CASSPRASPTYNEQFF
TGTGCCAGTAGTCCAAGAGCTTCACCGACCTACAATGAGCAGTTCTTC
>few|TRBJ2-1|TRBV5-6|TRBD2
CASSGGLAGGPTYNEQFF
TGTGCCAGCAGCGGGGGACTAGCGGGAGGGCCGACCTACAATGAGCAGTTCTTC
>many|TRBJ2-5|TRBV27|TRBD2
CASSSLGGWQETQYF
TGTGCCAGCAGTTCCCTGGGGGGGTGGCAAGAGACCCAGTACTTC
>many|TRBJ1-5|TRBV2|.
CASSDRARNQPQHF
TGTGCCAGCAGTGACAGGGCCCGTAATCAGCCCCAGCATTTT
>many|TRBJ2-1|TRBV27|TRBD2
CASTPGLASIEQFF
TGTGCCAGCACCCCGGGACTAGCTTCTATTGAGCAGTTCTTC
>many|TRBJ2-2|TRBV7-3|TRBD2
CASRLTSGSPNTGELFF
TGTGCCAGCAGGTTAACTAGCGGGAGCCCTAACACCGGGGAGCTGTTTTTT
>many|TRBJ2-2|TRBV20-1|TRBD2
CSGPEAGGTGELFF
TGCAGTGGCCCCGAGGCGGGAGGCACCGGGGAGCTGTTTTTT
>many|TRBJ2-5|TRBV24-1|TRBD2
CATSDLPSGRTQETQYF
TGTGCCACCAGTGATTTGCCTAGCGGGAGGACCCAAGAGACCCAGTACTTC
>few|TRBJ2-5|TRBV5-4|.
CASSLAVKETQYF
TGTGCCAGCAGCTTAGCAGTCAAAGAGACCCAGTACTTC
>few|TRBJ2-7|TRBV19|TRBD2
CASSRGLAGGYEQYF
TGTGCCAGTAGTAGGGGACTAGCGGGAGGATACGAGCAGTACTTC
>many|TRBJ1-1|TRBV6-2/TRBV6-3|.
CASRPRDRGPGWRTEAFF
TGTGCCAGCAGGCCCCGGGACCGGGGCCCCGGATGGAGGACTGAAGCTTTCTTT
>many|TRBJ2-1|TRBV9|.
CASSVESNNEQFF
TGTGCCAGCAGCGTGGAGTCAAACAATGAGCAGTTCTTC
>many|TRBJ2-7|TRBV18|TRBD2
CASSRRTSDEQYF
TGTGCCAGCTCACGAAGGACTAGCGACGAGCAGTACTTC
>many|TRBJ2-2|TRBV7-2|.
CASSLSYGGELFF
TGTGCCAGCAGCTTATCTTACGGCGGGGAGCTGTTTTTT
>many|TRBJ1-2|TRBV12-3/TRBV12-4|TRBD1
CASSFDNRGGYTF
TGTGCCAGCAGCTTTGATAACAGGGGCGGCTACACCTTC
>many|TRBJ2-3|TRBV4-1|.
CASSQDPVSSAHTDTQYF
TGCGCCAGCAGCCAAGACCCGGTTTCTAGCGCGCACACAGATACGCAGTATTTT
>many|TRBJ1-3|TRBV20-1|.
CSARRPGNTIYF
TGCAGTGCTAGACGACCTGGAAACACCATATATTTT
>many|TRBJ2-7|TRBV9|.
CASSVGQGEQYF
TGTGCCAGCAGCGTAGGGCAGGGCGAGCAGTACTTC